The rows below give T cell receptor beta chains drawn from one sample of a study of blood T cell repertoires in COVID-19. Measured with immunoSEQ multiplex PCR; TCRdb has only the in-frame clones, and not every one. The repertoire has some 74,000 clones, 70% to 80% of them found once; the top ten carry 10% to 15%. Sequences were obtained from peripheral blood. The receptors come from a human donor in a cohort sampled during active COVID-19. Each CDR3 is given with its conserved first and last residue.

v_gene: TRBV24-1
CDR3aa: CATSPGGTSGISEQFF

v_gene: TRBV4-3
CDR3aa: CASSQDPAGGVTGELFF

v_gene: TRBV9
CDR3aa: CASSHRAGVMNTEAFF

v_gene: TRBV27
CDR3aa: CASSLWTGTQSYEQYF

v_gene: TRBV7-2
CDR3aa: CASSLVGLAGRHEQFF

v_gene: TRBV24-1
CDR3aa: CATSDSRDRGTSNQPQHF

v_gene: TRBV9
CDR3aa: CASSADSYGYTF

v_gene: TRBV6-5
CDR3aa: CASSTLLGVRGYTF

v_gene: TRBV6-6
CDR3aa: CASSYSRQSSGNTIYF

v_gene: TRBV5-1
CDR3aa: CASSSGDRGGYGYTF

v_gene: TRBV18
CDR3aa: CASSPAQGYEQYF

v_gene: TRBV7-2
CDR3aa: CASRVGSGGYQETQYF

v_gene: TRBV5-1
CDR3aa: CASSPGHLGRETQYF

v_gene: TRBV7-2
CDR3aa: CASSLATGANPPLHF

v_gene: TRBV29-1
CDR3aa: CSLRGDNEKLFF

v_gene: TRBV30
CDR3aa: CAGTSGGKQYF

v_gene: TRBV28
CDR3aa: CASSLSGAGANEKLFF

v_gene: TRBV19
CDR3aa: CASSIPRTAGETQYF

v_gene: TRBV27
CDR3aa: CATRAGKGSGNTIYF

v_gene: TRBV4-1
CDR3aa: CASSQASSGASTDTQYF

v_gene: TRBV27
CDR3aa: CASSLGRGAVAGANVLTF

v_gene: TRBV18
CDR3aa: CASSPSQRETYNEQFF

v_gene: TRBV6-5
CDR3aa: CASSKNGRSYNEQFF

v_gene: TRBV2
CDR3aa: CASSEGQKNQPQHF

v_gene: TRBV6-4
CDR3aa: CASSDMSGGSDTQYF

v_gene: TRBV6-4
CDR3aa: CASSSRAGGYTF

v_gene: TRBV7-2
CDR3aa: CASSDRGGGARETQYF

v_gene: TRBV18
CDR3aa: CASSPRPPGGDTQYF

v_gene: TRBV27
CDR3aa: CASSPGPTGITSDTEAFF

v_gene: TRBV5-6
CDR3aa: CASSEWPGGAKNIQYF

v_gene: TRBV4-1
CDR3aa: CASSQERLVRGNEQFF

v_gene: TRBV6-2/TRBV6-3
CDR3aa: CASSYRGQASYNSPLHF

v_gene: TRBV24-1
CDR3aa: CATRGQGMKDYNEQFF

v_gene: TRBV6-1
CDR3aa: CASSEAWGPNEKLFF

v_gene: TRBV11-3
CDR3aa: CASSLGRGYENIQYF

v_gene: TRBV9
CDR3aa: CASRPQGRGTDTQYF

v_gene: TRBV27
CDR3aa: CASSPRQGPTYSNQPQHF

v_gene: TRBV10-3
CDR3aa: CAISGTGGTNTEAFF

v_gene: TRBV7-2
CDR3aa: CASSQKAGSGTQYF

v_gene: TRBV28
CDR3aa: CASSRPGLAASTDTQYF

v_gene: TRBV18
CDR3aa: CASSPNRGPQHF

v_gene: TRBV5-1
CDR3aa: CASSPLPGGRYNEQFF

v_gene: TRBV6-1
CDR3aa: CASSEAGRAQAEQYF

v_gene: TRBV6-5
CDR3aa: CASSYSRGSSYNEQFF

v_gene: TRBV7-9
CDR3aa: CASSPGQGTGNTIYF

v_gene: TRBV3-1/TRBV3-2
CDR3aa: CASSQGPTDPLYGYTF

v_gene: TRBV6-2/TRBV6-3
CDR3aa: CASSSGTSNVHEQYF

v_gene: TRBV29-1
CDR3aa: CSAPNPSGGHTEAFF